Listed here are 10 T cell receptor beta chains from one sample, sequenced in a study of CD8 T cells in ankylosing spondylitis. General observations from the study: Apparently characteristic of ankylosing spondylitis blood was a TCR beta motif (about eight highly homologous variants).

These receptors have no identified antigens. MiXCR, run by TCRdb on the 5' RACE reads, gives a single entry per CDR3 protein. Altogether around 480,000 distinct CDR3 sequences are present, 17% being singletons, with the ten largest covering around 0.92%. The sequencing input was blood, either unsorted or a sorted T cell fraction (not recorded which). All receptors come from a male donor with ankylosing spondylitis.

This rearrangement joins TRBV7-9 to TRBJ2-5; tentative D call: TRBD2 (5 bases). V was clipped by 5 bases and J by 5 bases, with 12 bases between them. CDR3 length equals 13 residues. CDR1 SEHNR and CDR2 FQNEAQ come from the germline V gene (reference sequence). CDR3 nucleotide sequence: TGTGCCAGCAGCGTTCCTAGCAGGGAGACCCAGTACTTC. Encoded protein: CASSVPSRETQYF.

The count of this clonotype is one. No conserved phenylalanine or tryptophan is present at the end of the CDR3, so a read error is the likely explanation. The chain recombines TRBV27 with TRBJ1-2; TRBD1 matches 8 bases. The CDR3 has 13 amino acids. From germline, CDR1 is MNHEY and CDR2 SMNVEV (reference sequence). Trimming removed 5 bases from V and 7 bases from J; junction bases left unmatched: 6. CDR3 loop: CASSTRTGSGYTL. The DNA of the CDR3 is TGTGCCAGCAGTACACGGACAGGGAGTGGCTACACCCTC.

This clonotype showed up many times. This chain connects TRBV12-3 or TRBV12-4 to TRBJ2-7; the match to TRBD2 covers 11 bases. The CDR3 loop spans 15 amino acids. The ends lost 6 bases at V and 2 bases at J; junction bases unmatched: 6. In DNA, the CDR3 is TGTGCCAGCAGACCCGGGACTAGCGGACCCTACGAGCAGTACTTC. Amino acids: CASRPGTSGPYEQYF.

The rearrangement links TRBV4-1 to TRBJ2-7; D not certain. Trimming pared 0 bases from V and 2 bases from J, leaving 8 bases between. Germline V lookup: CDR1 MGHRA, CDR2 YSYEKL. The CDR3 runs 14 residues. This chain's CDR3 is CASSQEAKTYEQYF. The CDR3 region has the DNA TGCGCCAGCAGCCAAGAGGCGAAAACCTACGAGCAGTACTTC.

In this sample, this clonotype turned up a few times. This rearrangement joins TRBV7-3 to TRBJ1-6; D remains unclear. V was shortened by 0 bases and J by 8 bases, with 5 bases between the two germline ends. This CDR3 spans 13 amino acids. Per the germline V gene, CDR1 is SGHTA and CDR2 is FQGTGA. The CDR3 nucleotides read TGTGCCAGCAGCTTAACGGAGGATTCACCCCTCCACTTT. This sequence encodes CASSLTEDSPLHF.

This clonotype has only a few counts. This chain links TRBV5-1 with TRBJ1-1; no clear D gene. The CDR3 is 15 amino acids. CDR1 and CDR2 from the germline V gene are SGHRS and YFSETQ. V was cut by 7 bases and J by 0 bases, with 16 bases left in between. As DNA, the CDR3 is TGCGCCAGCGGACCTTCCACCTGGATGAACACTGAAGCTTTCTTT. As protein: CASGPSTWMNTEAFF.

This clonotype showed up just a few times. This chain uses TRBV20-1 with TRBJ2-5; 13 bases are shared with TRBD2. This CDR3 region has 15 residues. Germline loops: CDR1 DFQATT, CDR2 SNEGSKA (reference sequence). The J segment lost 5 bases and the V segment lost 4 bases, leaving 7 bases of the junction unmatched. The CDR3 is CSATGTSGNSETQYF. For the CDR3, the DNA is TGCAGTGCTACGGGGACTAGCGGGAACTCCGAGACCCAGTACTTC.

This clonotype was observed a handful of times. The chain recombines TRBV27 with TRBJ1-5; possible D gene TRBD1, 5 bases. The CDR3 spans 18 residues. Germline V gene data show CDR1 as MNHEY and CDR2 as SMNVEV (reference sequence). The V gene lost 4 bases and the J gene lost 2 bases, with 21 bases spanning the gap. The CDR3 sequence: CASSSLGAGRWGNQPQHF. CDR3 in DNA: TGTGCCAGCAGTTCCCTTGGGGCTGGGAGGTGGGGCAATCAGCCCCAGCATTTT.

The rearrangement links TRBV2 to TRBJ1-5, with 7 positions matching TRBD1. Per germline, CDR1 SNHLY and CDR2 FYNNEI. After removal of 6 bases from V and 2 bases from J, the junction contained 4 bases not matched to a gene. The CDR3 runs to 14 residues. CDR3 region: CASRYRGGNQPQHF. As DNA, the CDR3 is TGTGCCAGCAGATACAGGGGAGGCAATCAGCCCCAGCATTTT.

This chain links TRBV20-1 with TRBJ2-7, with 12 bases aligning to TRBD1. CDR3 length: 13 amino acids. V dropped 6 bases and J dropped 4; count of bases not matched to a gene: 4. The germline gives CDR1 DFQATT, CDR2 SNEGSKA (reference sequence). CDR3 in DNA: TGCAGTGCGGGGACAGGGGGCTTGTACGAGCAGTACTTC. Translated, it gives CSAGTGGLYEQYF.